The T cell receptor beta chain under discussion was sequenced for a study of shared clonotypes between healthy human individuals. Naive CD8 isolation took CD45RO-negative cells positively selected for CCR7 and excluded terminally differentiated effector memory CD45RA+ cells. This clone was seen only once. Trimming cost V 7 bases and J 2 bases, with 20 bases left between them. The CDR3 covers 16 residues. Germline lookup yields CDR1 MDHEN and CDR2 SYDVKM. The method was immunoSEQ multiplex PCR; TCRdb's version includes in-frame clones alone and lacks a portion of them. The sample has roughly 590,000 clones, around 95% seen once.

The source is a woman aged 25-40 years in good health. The V gene is TRBV28, the J gene TRBJ2-5; D uncertain. Sequenced material: naive CD8+ T cells sorted from blood. CDR3 protein: CASIGTAGWQQETQYF. The CDR3 bases are TGTGCCAGCATCGGAACCGCCGGGTGGCAACAAGAGACCCAGTACTTC.